The 12 T cell receptor beta chains reported below all come from one sample, sequenced in a study of radiotherapy plus CTLA-4 blockade in lung cancer (dated by TCRdb to the late 2010s). Library preparation employed the immunoSEQ multiplex PCR assay. This immuneACCESS table, as held by TCRdb, lists in-frame sequences with V and J called but not all clones. Of the missing ones, under half trace to an unresolved V gene in checked studies; the others have no known cause. Recorded for this sample are about 95,000 clones; 83% of them occurred a single time. Of the sample, roughly 0.84% falls within the top ten clones. The source was peripheral blood, collected from a patient treated with radiotherapy plus ipilimumab. These receptor sequences come from a human donor with non-small cell lung cancer who had stable disease on radiotherapy plus ipilimumab.

The chain joins TRBV6-1 to TRBJ2-3; D gene unclear. Germline V gene sequence: CDR1 MNHNS, CDR2 SASEGT. The CDR3 runs to 14 residues. V was pared by 2 bases and J by 2 bases, with 8 bases between. The CDR3 protein is CASSEFSNTDTQYF. CDR3 DNA sequence: TGTGCCAGCAGTGAATTTTCAAACACAGATACGCAGTATTTT.

This chain links TRBV25-1 with TRBJ2-5; perhaps TRBD2 as D (5 bases). Trimming cost V 6 bases and J 5 bases, with 7 bases left between them. In germline, CDR1 is MGHDK, CDR2 SYGVNS. This CDR3 is built from 11 residues. The CDR3 sequence: CASSPGETQYF. CDR3 coding DNA: TGTGCCAGCAGCCCGGGGGAGACCCAGTACTTC.

The V gene is TRBV7-2, the J gene TRBJ2-7, with 11 bases fitting TRBD1. Germline V gene data show CDR1 as SGHTA and CDR2 as FQGNSA. The CDR3 consists of 15 residues. Trimming took 1 base from V and 4 from J; bases not matched to a gene: 3. The DNA of the CDR3 is TGTGCCAGCAGCTTAGGGGGGACAGGGGGTTACGAGCAGTACTTC. Its translation is CASSLGGTGGYEQYF. The full variable domain, its missing parts supplied by reference TRBV7-2 and TRBJ2-7, is GAGVSQSPSNKVTEKGKDVELRCDPISGHTALYWYRQSLGQGLEFLIYFQGNSAPDKSGLPSDRFSAERTGGSVSTLTIQRTQQEDSAVYLCASSLGGTGGYEQYFGPGTRLTVT.

This clone was seen only once. V is TRBV6-6 and J is TRBJ2-4; 10 positions match TRBD2. The germline V gene encodes CDR1 MNHNY and CDR2 SVGAGI (reference sequence). J lost 1 base, V lost 7 bases, and 7 bases had no gene match. The CDR3 covers 16 residues. Written as DNA, the CDR3 is TGTGCCAGCACCCAGGGTAGCGGGGGGGCCAAAAACATTCAGTACTTC. It translates to CASTQGSGGAKNIQYF.

The J gene is TRBJ2-1, the V gene TRBV25-1; 10 bases are shared with TRBD1. This CDR3 comprises 15 residues. Trimming removed 3 bases from V and 7 bases from J; junction bases left unmatched: 6. From germline, CDR1 is MGHDK and CDR2 SYGVNS. The CDR3 here is CASSDSDRGFNEQFF. The CDR3 DNA reads as TGTGCCAGCAGTGATTCGGACAGGGGGTTTAATGAGCAGTTCTTC. The full variable domain, in which reference TRBV25-1 and TRBJ2-1 provide the parts outside the CDR3, is EADIYQTPRYLVIGTGKKITLECSQTMGHDKMYWYQQDPGMELHLIHYSYGVNSTEKGDLSSESTVSRIRTEHFPLTLESARPSHTSQYLCASSDSDRGFNEQFFGPGTRLTVL.

This clone was counted only a few times. This rearrangement joins TRBV6-4 to TRBJ2-2, with D unclear. V was shortened by 7 bases and J by 0 bases, with 9 bases between the two germline ends. The germline V gene encodes CDR1 MRHNA and CDR2 SNTAGT. This CDR3 has 14 residues. The CDR3 reads CASKRTANTGELFF. DNA for the CDR3: TGTGCCAGCAAGAGGACCGCGAACACCGGGGAGCTGTTTTTT.

The chain employs TRBV11-2 and TRBJ1-2; TRBD1 agrees at 9 bases. The CDR3 has 12 amino acids. CDR1 and CDR2 (germline): SGHAT, FQNNGV. V lost 4 bases, J lost 12 bases, and 6 bases stayed unmatched. CDR3 bases: TGTGCCAGCAGCTCAACAGGGGGCGCGGACACCTTC. Its translation is CASSSTGGADTF.

This chain links TRBV19 with TRBJ2-2; 10 nucleotides line up with TRBD2. CDR1 is LNHDA and CDR2 is SQIVND in the germline V gene (reference sequence). V shed 5 bases and J 8 bases; nucleotides not matched to a gene: 5. The CDR3 has 14 residues. CDR3: CASSGLAGEGELFF. The CDR3 region has the DNA TGTGCCAGTAGTGGGCTAGCGGGAGAAGGGGAGCTGTTTTTT.

In this sample, this clone turned up once. The chain couples TRBV18 to TRBJ1-2; D unclear. Germline CDR1 is KGHSH and CDR2 is LQKENI. CDR3 length: 16 residues. V was shortened by 3 bases and J by 1 base, with 15 bases between the two germline ends. The CDR3 DNA reads TGTGCCAGCTCACCCCGCCCGGACTCCCATAACTATGGCTACACCTTC. Protein product: CASSPRPDSHNYGYTF.

This rearrangement joins TRBV15 to TRBJ2-7, with a weak D call TRBD2 (5 bases). Trimming removed 5 bases at V and 2 bases at J, with 13 bases between. The length of the CDR3 is 14 residues. CDR1 is LNHNV and CDR2 is YYDKDF in the germline V gene (reference sequence). The CDR3 DNA is TGTGCCACCAGCGAGCGGATCCCCCCCTACGAGCAGTACTTC. Translation: CATSERIPPYEQYF.

A note on this clone: One end of the junction does not line up with germline, which may come from a read error. The sample holds other DNA sequences that translate to the same CDR3. This sequence joins TRBV27 and TRBJ2-5; 10 bases agree with TRBD1. This CDR3 contains 14 residues. The germline V gene encodes CDR1 MNHEY and CDR2 SMNVEV (reference sequence). The chain's CDR3 is CASSLTGGVETQYF. The DNA of the CDR3 is TGTGCCAGCAGTTTGACAGGGGGCGTCGAGACTCAGTACTTC.

V and J are TRBV14 and TRBJ2-1; D gene ambiguous. The V gene lost 4 bases and the J gene lost 0 bases, with 13 bases spanning the gap. This CDR3 is built from 16 residues. The germline V gene has CDR1 SGHDN and CDR2 FVKESK. This CDR3 is CASSLTGQNSYNEQFF. The CDR3 region has the DNA TGTGCCAGCAGCCTAACCGGCCAGAACTCCTACAATGAGCAGTTCTTC.